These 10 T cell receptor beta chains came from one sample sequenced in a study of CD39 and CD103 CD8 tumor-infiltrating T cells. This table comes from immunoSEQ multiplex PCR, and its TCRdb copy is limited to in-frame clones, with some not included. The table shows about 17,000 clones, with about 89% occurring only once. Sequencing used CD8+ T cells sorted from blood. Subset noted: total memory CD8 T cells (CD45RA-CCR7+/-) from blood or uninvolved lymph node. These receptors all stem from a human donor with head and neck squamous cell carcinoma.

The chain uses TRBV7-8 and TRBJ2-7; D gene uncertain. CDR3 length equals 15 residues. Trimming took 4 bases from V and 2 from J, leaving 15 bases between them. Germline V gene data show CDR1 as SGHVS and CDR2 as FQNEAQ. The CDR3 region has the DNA TGTGCCAGCAGCTCCATTGGGCGGACGACCTACGAGCAGTACTTC. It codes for CASSSIGRTTYEQYF.

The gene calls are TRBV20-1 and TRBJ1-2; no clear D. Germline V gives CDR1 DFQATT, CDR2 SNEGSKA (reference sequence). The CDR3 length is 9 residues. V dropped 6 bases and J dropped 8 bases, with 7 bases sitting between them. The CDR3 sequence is CSADGGYTF. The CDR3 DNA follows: TGCAGTGCCGATGGGGGCTACACCTTC.

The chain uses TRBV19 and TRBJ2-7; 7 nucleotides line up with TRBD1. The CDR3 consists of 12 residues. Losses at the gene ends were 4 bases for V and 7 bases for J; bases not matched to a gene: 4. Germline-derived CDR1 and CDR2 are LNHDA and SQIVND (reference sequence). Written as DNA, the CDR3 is TGTGCCAGTAGTAGCACAGGGGTTGAGCAGTACTTC. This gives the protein CASSSTGVEQYF.

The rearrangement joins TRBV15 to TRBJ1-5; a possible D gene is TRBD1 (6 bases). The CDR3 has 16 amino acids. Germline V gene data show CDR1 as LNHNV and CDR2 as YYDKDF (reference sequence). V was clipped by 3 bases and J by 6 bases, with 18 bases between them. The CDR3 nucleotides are TGTGCCACCAGCAGCGGGACATTTAGGAATGGTCAGCCCCAGCATTTT. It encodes CATSSGTFRNGQPQHF.

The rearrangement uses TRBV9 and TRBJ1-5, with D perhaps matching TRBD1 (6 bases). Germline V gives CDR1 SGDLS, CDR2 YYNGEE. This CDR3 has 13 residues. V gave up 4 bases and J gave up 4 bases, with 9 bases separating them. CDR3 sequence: CASSQTGNQPQHF. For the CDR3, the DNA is TGTGCCAGCAGCCAGACAGGTAATCAGCCCCAGCATTTT.

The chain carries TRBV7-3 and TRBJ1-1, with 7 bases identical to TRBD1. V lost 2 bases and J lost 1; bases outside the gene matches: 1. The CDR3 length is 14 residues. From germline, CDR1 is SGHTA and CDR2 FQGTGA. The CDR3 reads CASSLSGGNTEAFF. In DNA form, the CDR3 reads TGTGCCAGCAGCTTATCAGGGGGGAACACTGAAGCTTTCTTT.

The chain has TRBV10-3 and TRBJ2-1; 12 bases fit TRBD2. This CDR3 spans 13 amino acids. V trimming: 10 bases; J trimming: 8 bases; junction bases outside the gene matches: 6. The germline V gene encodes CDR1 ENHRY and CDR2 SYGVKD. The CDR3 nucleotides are TGTGCCACCGGACTAGCGGGGATTGATGAGCAGTTCTTC. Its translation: CATGLAGIDEQFF.

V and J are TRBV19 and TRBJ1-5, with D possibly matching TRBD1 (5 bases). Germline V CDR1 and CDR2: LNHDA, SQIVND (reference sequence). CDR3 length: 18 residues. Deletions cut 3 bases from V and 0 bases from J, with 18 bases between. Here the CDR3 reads CASSISREAHYSNQPQHF. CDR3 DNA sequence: TGTGCCAGTAGTATCTCCAGGGAGGCCCATTATAGCAATCAGCCCCAGCATTTT.

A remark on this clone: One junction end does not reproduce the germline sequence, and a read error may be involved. The CDR3 loop reads CVSIARGVAGVQETQYF. CDR3 bases: TGTGTCAGCATTGCGCGAGGGGTAGCGGGGGTGCAAGAGACCCAGTACTTC. The rearrangement joins TRBV7-3 to TRBJ2-5; 9 bases are a match to TRBD2. This CDR3 is 17 amino acids long. The germline gives CDR1 SGHTA, CDR2 FQGTGA.

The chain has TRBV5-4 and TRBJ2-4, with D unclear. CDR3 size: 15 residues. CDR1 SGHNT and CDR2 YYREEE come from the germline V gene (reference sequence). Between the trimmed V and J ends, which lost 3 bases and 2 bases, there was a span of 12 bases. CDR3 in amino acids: CASSSPSDPKNIQYF. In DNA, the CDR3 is TGTGCCAGCAGCTCACCCAGCGATCCCAAAAACATTCAGTACTTC.